Listed below are T cell receptor beta chains from one sample, sequenced in a study of shared clonotypes between healthy human individuals. Sequenced by immunoSEQ multiplex PCR; TCRdb stores in-frame clones only, minus some. This table has 1,400,000 or so clones, approximately 98.5% appearing once. The sample taken for sequencing was naive CD4+ T cells sorted from blood. The receptors shown here come from a man aged 25-40 years in good health. The CDR3 runs from the conserved cysteine through the conserved F or W. D genes are given only for firm matches. The listing skips clone size in some rows; elsewhere it reads once, few, many or a size class.

CDR3aa: CASSLSGGLETQYF; CDR3nt: TGTGCCAGCAGCTTATCGGGAGGGCTAGAGACCCAGTACTTC; v_gene: TRBV7-8; d_gene: TRBD2; j_gene: TRBJ2-5; abundance: -
CDR3aa: CASSKMTGGPNEKLFF; CDR3nt: TGTGCCAGCAGCAAGATGACAGGGGGGCCGAATGAAAAACTGTTTTTT; v_gene: TRBV5-6; d_gene: TRBD1; j_gene: TRBJ1-4; abundance: -
CDR3aa: CASSLARGQGTNYGYTF; CDR3nt: TGTGCCAGCAGCTTAGCCCGGGGACAGGGGACTAACTATGGCTACACCTTC; v_gene: TRBV7-9; d_gene: TRBD1; j_gene: TRBJ1-2; abundance: -
CDR3aa: CASSPGTSGNTIYF; CDR3nt: TGCGCCAGCAGCCCAGGGACCTCTGGAAACACCATATATTTT; v_gene: TRBV5-1; d_gene: -; j_gene: TRBJ1-3; abundance: -
CDR3aa: CASSRTTGSENIQYF; CDR3nt: TGTGCCAGCAGTCGCACGACAGGTTCGGAAAACATTCAGTACTTC; v_gene: TRBV5-4; d_gene: -; j_gene: TRBJ2-4; abundance: -
CDR3aa: CASSFRQGGEAFF; CDR3nt: TGTGCCAGCAGCTTCCGACAGGGGGGTGAAGCTTTCTTT; v_gene: TRBV7-7; d_gene: TRBD1; j_gene: TRBJ1-1; abundance: -
CDR3aa: CASSPTQYSNQPQHF; CDR3nt: TGTGCCAGCAGCCCAACCCAGTATAGCAATCAGCCCCAGCATTTT; v_gene: TRBV7-2; d_gene: -; j_gene: TRBJ1-5; abundance: -
CDR3aa: CASSLTTGALYEQYF; CDR3nt: TGTGCCAGCAGTCTGACGACAGGGGCCCTATACGAGCAGTACTTC; v_gene: TRBV6-1; d_gene: TRBD1; j_gene: TRBJ2-7; abundance: once
CDR3aa: CASSVGLAINEQFF; CDR3nt: TGCGCCAGCAGTGTAGGACTAGCGATCAATGAGCAGTTCTTC; v_gene: TRBV10-1; d_gene: TRBD2; j_gene: TRBJ2-1; abundance: -
CDR3aa: CASSRQSSGNTIYF; CDR3nt: TGTGCCAGCAGTAGACAGAGCTCTGGAAACACCATATATTTT; v_gene: TRBV2; d_gene: -; j_gene: TRBJ1-3; abundance: -
CDR3aa: CASSLAHRSQETQYF; CDR3nt: TGTGCCAGCAGCTTAGCCCACAGGAGTCAGGAGACCCAGTACTTC; v_gene: TRBV11-3; d_gene: -; j_gene: TRBJ2-5; abundance: -
CDR3aa: CASSSSRVANEKLFF; CDR3nt: TGTGCCAGCAGCTCTTCCCGGGTAGCTAATGAAAAACTGTTTTTT; v_gene: TRBV7-2; d_gene: -; j_gene: TRBJ1-4; abundance: -
CDR3aa: CASSRGQSGWEGTDTQYF; CDR3nt: TGTGCCAGTAGTAGGGGACAGAGCGGTTGGGAGGGGACAGATACGCAGTATTTT; v_gene: TRBV19; d_gene: -; j_gene: TRBJ2-3; abundance: -
CDR3aa: CARNWQGAWGSYEQYF; CDR3nt: TGTGCCAGAAACTGGCAGGGGGCTTGGGGTTCCTACGAGCAGTACTTC; v_gene: TRBV5-3; d_gene: TRBD1; j_gene: TRBJ2-7; abundance: once
CDR3aa: CASSSPRDLRSGNTIYF; CDR3nt: TGTGCCAGTAGTTCCCCTCGGGACCTTCGTTCTGGAAACACCATATATTTT; v_gene: TRBV19; d_gene: -; j_gene: TRBJ1-3; abundance: -
CDR3aa: CASSQGLAGVPSYEQYF; CDR3nt: TGTGCCAGCAGCCAAGGACTAGCGGGAGTCCCCTCCTACGAGCAGTACTTC; v_gene: TRBV4-2; d_gene: TRBD2; j_gene: TRBJ2-7; abundance: -
CDR3aa: CASSGGLWNSNQPQHF; CDR3nt: TGTGCCAGCAGCGGAGGTTTGTGGAATAGCAATCAGCCCCAGCATTTT; v_gene: TRBV2; d_gene: -; j_gene: TRBJ1-5; abundance: -
CDR3aa: CASSLLEGLGTDTQYF; CDR3nt: TGTGCCAGCAGCCTTTTAGAGGGACTCGGCACAGATACGCAGTATTTT; v_gene: TRBV7-9; d_gene: -; j_gene: TRBJ2-3; abundance: once
CDR3aa: CASSLQGTLSYEQYF; CDR3nt: TGTGCCAGCAGCTTACAGGGGACACTCTCCTACGAGCAGTACTTC; v_gene: TRBV7-2; d_gene: -; j_gene: TRBJ2-7; abundance: -
CDR3aa: CASSVGVPLGEQYF; CDR3nt: TGTGCCAGCAGCGTAGGGGTCCCCCTCGGAGAGCAGTACTTC; v_gene: TRBV9; d_gene: -; j_gene: TRBJ2-7; abundance: -
CDR3aa: CASRLGQMNTEAFF; CDR3nt: TGTGCCAGCAGATTGGGACAGATGAACACTGAAGCTTTCTTT; v_gene: TRBV6-1; d_gene: TRBD1; j_gene: TRBJ1-1; abundance: -
CDR3aa: CASTFKVPTEAFF; CDR3nt: TGTGCCAGCACTTTCAAGGTCCCCACTGAAGCTTTCTTT; v_gene: TRBV2; d_gene: -; j_gene: TRBJ1-1; abundance: -
CDR3aa: CASSFGTDTQYF; CDR3nt: TGTGCCAGCAGCTTCGGGACAGATACGCAGTATTTT; v_gene: TRBV7-3; d_gene: -; j_gene: TRBJ2-3; abundance: once
CDR3aa: CASSPATNSETQYF; CDR3nt: TGTGCCAGCTCACCCGCAACGAACTCGGAGACCCAGTACTTC; v_gene: TRBV18; d_gene: -; j_gene: TRBJ2-5; abundance: -
CDR3aa: CASSPGIYGYTF; CDR3nt: TGTGCCAGCAGCCCCGGGATCTATGGCTACACCTTC; v_gene: TRBV7-2; d_gene: -; j_gene: TRBJ1-2; abundance: -
CDR3aa: CASSQLQKSETQYF; CDR3nt: TGTGCCAGCAGCCAATTACAAAAGTCAGAGACCCAGTACTTC; v_gene: TRBV14; d_gene: -; j_gene: TRBJ2-5; abundance: -
CDR3aa: CASSRPAVEQYF; CDR3nt: TGTGCCAGCAGCCGTCCGGCGGTCGAGCAGTACTTC; v_gene: TRBV7-9; d_gene: -; j_gene: TRBJ2-7; abundance: -